The rows below give T cell receptor beta chains drawn from one sample of a study of blood T cell repertoires in COVID-19. Sequenced by immunoSEQ multiplex PCR; TCRdb stores in-frame clones only, minus some. The sample has about 200,000 clones, about 85% seen once. Sequences were obtained from PBMCs or T cells enriched from blood (not recorded which). These TCRs come from a woman in her twenties or thirties who had recovered from COVID-19. The CDR3 runs from the conserved cysteine through the conserved F or W. The order of the fields is clone size, J gene, V gene, D gene, CDR3 DNA, CDR3 protein. The D gene is left open where the match is weak. Part of the rows lack a size; the others show once, few, many or a class for expanded clones.

>.|TRBJ1-1|TRBV25-1|.
TGTGCCAGCAGTGTTTTCTCGGGGGGGAACACTGAAGCTTTCTTT
CASSVFSGGNTEAFF
>.|TRBJ2-5|TRBV25-1|.
TGTGCCAGCAGTGAATACAACCAAGAGACCCAGTACTTC
CASSEYNQETQYF
>.|TRBJ1-4|TRBV6-2/TRBV6-3|.
TGTGCCAGCAGTTACAGTGGCGAAAAACTGTTTTTT
CASSYSGEKLFF
>.|TRBJ2-1|TRBV11-2|.
TGTGCCAGCAGCTTACGGTGGGCCCTCGGTGAGCAGTTCTTC
CASSLRWALGEQFF
>.|TRBJ1-2|TRBV12-3/TRBV12-4|.
TGTGCCAGCAGTTCGAACCACAGGTATGGCTACACCTTC
CASSSNHRYGYTF
>few|TRBJ1-6|TRBV19|TRBD1
TGTGCCAGTAGTTGGGACAGGGATTCACCCCTCCACTTT
CASSWDRDSPLHF
>.|TRBJ1-1|TRBV6-5|.
TGTGCCAGCAGTCGGGGGGGCACTGAAGCTTTCTTT
CASSRGGTEAFF
>.|TRBJ2-7|TRBV4-2|.
TGTGCCAGCAGCCAAGATGACAGGACCTCCAGGGAGCAGTACTTC
CASSQDDRTSREQYF
>.|TRBJ2-5|TRBV3-1/TRBV3-2|TRBD1
TGTGCCAGCAGCAACTCGGGACAGGGGCACCAAGTCACCCAGTACTTC
CASSNSGQGHQVTQYF
>.|TRBJ2-5|TRBV11-1|TRBD1
TGTGCCAGCAGCTCAGGGGGACAGTTTCAAGAGACCCAGTACTTC
CASSSGGQFQETQYF
>.|TRBJ2-3|TRBV9|.
TGTGCCAGCAGCGTAGTACTACCGTCGTCAGATACGCAGTATTTT
CASSVVLPSSDTQYF
>.|TRBJ2-3|TRBV7-9|TRBD2
TGTGCCAGCAGCCCGGGACTAGCGGATACAGATACGCAGTATTTT
CASSPGLADTDTQYF
>.|TRBJ1-5|TRBV6-2/TRBV6-3|.
TGTGCCAGCAGTAGCCGAAACAATCAGCCCCAGCATTTT
CASSSRNNQPQHF
>.|TRBJ2-3|TRBV18|.
TGTGCCAGCTCAGAGTTTCAAGCAGATACGCAGTATTTT
CASSEFQADTQYF
>.|TRBJ1-1|TRBV7-9|.
TGTGCCAGCAGCTTAGCGCAGGGATCCACTGAAGCTTTCTTT
CASSLAQGSTEAFF
>.|TRBJ1-4|TRBV6-1|.
TGTGCCAGCAGTGAGGGGGCGACAGGTGAAAAACTGTTTTTT
CASSEGATGEKLFF
>.|TRBJ2-1|TRBV7-9|.
TGTGCCAGCAGCTTGCTAAATGAGCAGTTCTTC
CASSLLNEQFF
>.|TRBJ1-5|TRBV19|.
TGTGCCAGTAGTATAGGACAGCCCAACAATCAGCCCCAGCATTTT
CASSIGQPNNQPQHF
>.|TRBJ1-1|TRBV2|.
TGTGCCAGCAGTCCGACAGAGATGAACACTGAAGCTTTCTTT
CASSPTEMNTEAFF
>.|TRBJ1-1|TRBV7-9|.
TGTGCCAGCAGTGATACAGGGTTTTTTGCTGAAGCTTTCTTT
CASSDTGFFAEAFF
>.|TRBJ1-4|TRBV30|TRBD1
TGTGCCTGGAGTATCCCGGGACAGGGGAAAAGTAATGAAAAACTGTTTTTT
CAWSIPGQGKSNEKLFF
>.|TRBJ2-5|TRBV5-4|.
TGTGCCAGCAGCTTGGCCTCTAGGTCTAGGGAGACCCAGTACTTC
CASSLASRSRETQYF
>once|TRBJ1-5|TRBV7-2|.
TGTGCCAGCAGCTTAGGTCTCATGGGAGCTTCCCAGCATTTT
CASSLGLMGASQHF
>.|TRBJ2-3|TRBV14|.
TGTGCCAGCAGCCCACACGATGTAGCGGCCACAGATACGCAGTATTTT
CASSPHDVAATDTQYF
>.|TRBJ2-1|TRBV7-6|.
TGTGCCAGCAGTGACTATTTGAGCTCCTACAATGAGCAGTTCTTC
CASSDYLSSYNEQFF
>.|TRBJ2-5|TRBV4-1|TRBD2
TGCGCCAGCAGCCAAGAACCCGGACTAGCGGGGGACGCCCAAGAGACCCAGTACTTC
CASSQEPGLAGDAQETQYF
>once|TRBJ2-7|TRBV7-9|TRBD2
TGTGCCAGCAGCCGACCAGGGACTAGTGCATCCGAGCAGTACTTC
CASSRPGTSASEQYF
>.|TRBJ2-3|TRBV27|.
TGTGCCAGCAGTCCCGGCTGGCTAGCTTCTCATCAGGATACGCAGTATTTT
CASSPGWLASHQDTQYF
>.|TRBJ2-1|TRBV9|TRBD2
TGTGCCAGCAGCGACAGCGGGAGAGACTACAATGAGCAGTTCTTC
CASSDSGRDYNEQFF
>.|TRBJ1-5|TRBV19|.
TGTGCCAGTAGTACCATTGACAGCATTAGCAATCAGCCCCAGCATTTT
CASSTIDSISNQPQHF
>once|TRBJ1-2|TRBV29-1|.
TGCAGCGTTGTCAGGGCCCCCACCTACACCTTC
CSVVRAPTYTF
>.|TRBJ2-5|TRBV6-2/TRBV6-3|TRBD1
TGTGCCAGCAGTTACTCGGGACAGAATTCAGAGACCCAGTACTTC
CASSYSGQNSETQYF
>.|TRBJ2-6|TRBV5-1|.
TGCGCCAGCATCGACGGGGTCTCTGGGGCCAACGTCCTGACTTTC
CASIDGVSGANVLTF
>.|TRBJ1-5|TRBV2|.
TGTGCCAGCAGTGAATCCAGGAATCGCAATCAGCCCCAGCATTTT
CASSESRNRNQPQHF
>.|TRBJ2-7|TRBV7-9|TRBD1
TGTGCCAGCAGCCACAGGACAGGGGGCCACGAGCAGTACTTC
CASSHRTGGHEQYF